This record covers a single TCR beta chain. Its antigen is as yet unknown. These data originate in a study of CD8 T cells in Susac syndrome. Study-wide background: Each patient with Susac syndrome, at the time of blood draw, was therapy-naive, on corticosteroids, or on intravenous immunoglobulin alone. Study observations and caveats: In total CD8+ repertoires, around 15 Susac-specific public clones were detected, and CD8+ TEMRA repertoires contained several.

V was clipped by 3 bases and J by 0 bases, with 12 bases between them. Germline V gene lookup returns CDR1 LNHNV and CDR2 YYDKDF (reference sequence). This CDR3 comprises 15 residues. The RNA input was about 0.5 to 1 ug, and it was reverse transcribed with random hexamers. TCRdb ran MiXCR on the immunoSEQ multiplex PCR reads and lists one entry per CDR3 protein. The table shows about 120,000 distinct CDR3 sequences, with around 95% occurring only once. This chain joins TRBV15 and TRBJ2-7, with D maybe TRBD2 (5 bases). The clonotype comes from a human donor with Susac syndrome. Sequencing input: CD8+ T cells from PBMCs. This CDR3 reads CATSSITRSSYEQYF. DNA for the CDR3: TGTGCCACCAGCAGTATTACTAGGAGCTCCTACGAGCAGTACTTC.